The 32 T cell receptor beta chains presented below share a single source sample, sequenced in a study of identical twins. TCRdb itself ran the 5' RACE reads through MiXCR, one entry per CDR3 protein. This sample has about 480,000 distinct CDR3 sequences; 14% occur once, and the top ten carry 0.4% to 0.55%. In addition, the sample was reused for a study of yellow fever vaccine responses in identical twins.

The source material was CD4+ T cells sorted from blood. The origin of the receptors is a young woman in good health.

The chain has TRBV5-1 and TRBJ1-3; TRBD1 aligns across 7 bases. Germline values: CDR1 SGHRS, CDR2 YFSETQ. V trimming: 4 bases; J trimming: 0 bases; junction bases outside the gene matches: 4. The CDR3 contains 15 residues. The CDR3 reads CASSAAGGSGNTIYF. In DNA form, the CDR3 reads TGCGCCAGCAGCGCGGCAGGGGGCTCTGGAAACACCATATATTTT.

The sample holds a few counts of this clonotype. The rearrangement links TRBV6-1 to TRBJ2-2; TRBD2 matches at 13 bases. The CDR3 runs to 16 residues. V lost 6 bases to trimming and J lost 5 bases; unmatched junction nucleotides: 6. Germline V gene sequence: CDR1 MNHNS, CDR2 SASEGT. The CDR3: CASSPGTSGTTGELFF. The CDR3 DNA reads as TGTGCCAGCAGCCCTGGGACTAGCGGGACAACCGGGGAGCTGTTTTTT.

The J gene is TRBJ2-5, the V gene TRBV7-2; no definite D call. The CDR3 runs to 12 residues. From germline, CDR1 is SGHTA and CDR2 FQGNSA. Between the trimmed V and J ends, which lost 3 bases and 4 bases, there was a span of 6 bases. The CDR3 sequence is CASSFYSETQYF. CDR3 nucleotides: TGTGCCAGCAGCTTTTACTCAGAGACCCAGTACTTC. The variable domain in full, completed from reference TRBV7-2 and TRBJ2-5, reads GAGVSQSPSNKVTEKGKDVELRCDPISGHTALYWYRQSLGQGLEFLIYFQGNSAPDKSGLPSDRFSAERTGGSVSTLTIQRTQQEDSAVYLCASSFYSETQYFGPGTRLLVL.

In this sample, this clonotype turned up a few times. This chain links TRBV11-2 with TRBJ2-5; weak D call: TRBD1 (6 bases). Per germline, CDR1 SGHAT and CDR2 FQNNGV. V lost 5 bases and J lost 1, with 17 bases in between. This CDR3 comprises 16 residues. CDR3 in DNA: TGTGCCAGCAGCCGGAATACAGGGAGCCCCCAAGAGACCCAGTACTTC. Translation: CASSRNTGSPQETQYF.

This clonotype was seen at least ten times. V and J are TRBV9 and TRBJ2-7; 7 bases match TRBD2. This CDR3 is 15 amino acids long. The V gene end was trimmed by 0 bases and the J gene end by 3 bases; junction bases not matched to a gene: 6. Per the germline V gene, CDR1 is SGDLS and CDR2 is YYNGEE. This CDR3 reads CASSVEGLGHYEQYF. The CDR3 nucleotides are TGTGCCAGCAGCGTAGAAGGACTAGGGCACTACGAGCAGTACTTC.

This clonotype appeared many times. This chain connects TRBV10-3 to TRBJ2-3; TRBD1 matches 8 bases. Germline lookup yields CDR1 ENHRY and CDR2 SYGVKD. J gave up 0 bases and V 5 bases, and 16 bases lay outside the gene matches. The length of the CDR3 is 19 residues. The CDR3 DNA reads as TGTGCCATCAGTTTCCCCCCGGACAGGGAAGGCAGGAGCACAGATACGCAGTATTTT. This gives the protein CAISFPPDREGRSTDTQYF.

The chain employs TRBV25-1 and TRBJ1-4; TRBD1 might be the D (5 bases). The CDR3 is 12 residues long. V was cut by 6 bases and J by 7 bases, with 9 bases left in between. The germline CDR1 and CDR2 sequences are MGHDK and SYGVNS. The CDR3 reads CASRTGGEKLFF. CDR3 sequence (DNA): TGTGCCAGCAGAACCGGGGGTGAAAAACTGTTTTTT. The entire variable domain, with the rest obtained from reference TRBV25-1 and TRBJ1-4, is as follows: EADIYQTPRYLVIGTGKKITLECSQTMGHDKMYWYQQDPGMELHLIHYSYGVNSTEKGDLSSESTVSRIRTEHFPLTLESARPSHTSQYLCASRTGGEKLFFGSGTQLSVL.

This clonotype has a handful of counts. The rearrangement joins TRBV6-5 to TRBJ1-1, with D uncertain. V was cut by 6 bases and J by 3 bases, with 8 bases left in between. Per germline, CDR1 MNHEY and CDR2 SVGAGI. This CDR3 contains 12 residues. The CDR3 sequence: CASRTIDTEAFF. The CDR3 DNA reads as TGTGCCAGCAGGACAATTGACACTGAAGCTTTCTTT.

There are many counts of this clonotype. CDR3 DNA: TGTGCCAGCAGTCTCTTGACAGGGGGCGGCACCGGGGAGCTGTTTTTT. It specifies CASSLLTGGGTGELFF. The chain recombines TRBV27 with TRBJ2-2; 10 nucleotides align to TRBD1. With V trimmed by 5 bases and J by 4 bases, 7 bases remained unmatched. Germline V gene sequence: CDR1 MNHEY, CDR2 SMNVEV (reference sequence). This CDR3 region has 16 residues.

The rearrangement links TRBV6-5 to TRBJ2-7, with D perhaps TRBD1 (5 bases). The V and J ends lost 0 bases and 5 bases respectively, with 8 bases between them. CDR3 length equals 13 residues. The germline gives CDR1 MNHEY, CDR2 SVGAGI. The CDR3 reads CASSYSQGNEQYF. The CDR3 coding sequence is TGTGCCAGCAGTTACTCGCAGGGTAACGAGCAGTACTTC.

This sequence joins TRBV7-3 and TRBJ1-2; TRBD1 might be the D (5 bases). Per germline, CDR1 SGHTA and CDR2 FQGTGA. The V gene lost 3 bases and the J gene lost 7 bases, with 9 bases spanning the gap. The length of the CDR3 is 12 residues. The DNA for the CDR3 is TGTGCCAGCAGCTTCCAGGGTACTGGCTACACCTTC. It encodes CASSFQGTGYTF.

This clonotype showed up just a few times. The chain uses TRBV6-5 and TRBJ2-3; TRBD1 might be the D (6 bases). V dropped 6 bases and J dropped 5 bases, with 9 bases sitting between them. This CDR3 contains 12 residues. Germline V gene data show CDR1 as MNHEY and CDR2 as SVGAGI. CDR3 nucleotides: TGTGCCAGCAGCAGGGGCGAAGATACGCAGTATTTT. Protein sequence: CASSRGEDTQYF.

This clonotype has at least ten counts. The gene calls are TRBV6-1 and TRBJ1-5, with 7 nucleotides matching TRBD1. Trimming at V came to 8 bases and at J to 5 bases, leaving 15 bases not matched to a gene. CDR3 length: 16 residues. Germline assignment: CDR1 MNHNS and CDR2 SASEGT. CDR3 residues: CASRGQLTFQYQPQHF. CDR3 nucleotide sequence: TGTGCCAGCCGGGGACAGCTCACCTTCCAATATCAGCCCCAGCATTTT.

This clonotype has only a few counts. The CDR3 DNA is TGTGCCAGCATTACCGGGACTGGAGGCTACGAGCAGTACTTC. Its translation: CASITGTGGYEQYF. The chain recombines TRBV6-5 with TRBJ2-7; a weak D match, TRBD2 (6 bases). The V gene lost 7 bases and the J gene lost 3 bases, with 16 bases spanning the gap. There are 14 residues in the CDR3. Germline V gene data show CDR1 as MNHEY and CDR2 as SVGAGI.

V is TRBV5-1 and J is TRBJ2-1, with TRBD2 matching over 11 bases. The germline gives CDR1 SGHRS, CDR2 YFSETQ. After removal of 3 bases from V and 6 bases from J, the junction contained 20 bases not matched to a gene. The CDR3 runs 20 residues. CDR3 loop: CASSSTLSGRAPTSTNEQFF. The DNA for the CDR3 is TGCGCCAGCAGCTCCACCCTTAGCGGGAGGGCACCAACCTCTACCAATGAGCAGTTCTTC.

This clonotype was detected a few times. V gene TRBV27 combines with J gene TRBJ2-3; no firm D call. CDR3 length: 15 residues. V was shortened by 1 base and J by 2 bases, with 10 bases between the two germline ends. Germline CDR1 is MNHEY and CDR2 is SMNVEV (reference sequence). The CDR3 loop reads CASSLYPGLTDTQYF. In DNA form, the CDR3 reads TGTGCCAGCAGTTTATATCCGGGCCTCACAGATACGCAGTATTTT.

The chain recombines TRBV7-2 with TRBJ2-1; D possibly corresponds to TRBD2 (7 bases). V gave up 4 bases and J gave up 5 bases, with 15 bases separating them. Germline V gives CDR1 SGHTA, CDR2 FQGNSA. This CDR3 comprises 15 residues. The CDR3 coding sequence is TGTGCCAGCAGCTCCCGGGGGGCCGTCCACAATGAGCAGTTCTTC. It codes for CASSSRGAVHNEQFF.

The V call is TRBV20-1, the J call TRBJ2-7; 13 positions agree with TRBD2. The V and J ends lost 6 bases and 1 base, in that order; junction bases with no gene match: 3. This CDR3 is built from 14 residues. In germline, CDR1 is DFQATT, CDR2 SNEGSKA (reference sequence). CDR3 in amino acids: CSASTSGGSYEQYF. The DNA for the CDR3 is TGCAGTGCGTCGACTAGCGGGGGGTCCTACGAGCAGTACTTC.

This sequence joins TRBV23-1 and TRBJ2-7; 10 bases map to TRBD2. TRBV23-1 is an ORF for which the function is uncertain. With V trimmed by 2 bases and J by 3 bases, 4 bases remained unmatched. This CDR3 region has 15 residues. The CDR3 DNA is TGCGCCAGCAGTCAACTTGGACTAGCGGACTACGAGCAGTACTTC. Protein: CASSQLGLADYEQYF.

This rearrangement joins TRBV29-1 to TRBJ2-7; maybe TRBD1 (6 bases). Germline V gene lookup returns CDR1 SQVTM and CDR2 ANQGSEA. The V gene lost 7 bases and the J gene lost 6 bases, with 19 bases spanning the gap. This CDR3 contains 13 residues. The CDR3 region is CSALQGWESEQYF. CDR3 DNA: TGCAGCGCGTTACAGGGTTGGGAGAGCGAGCAGTACTTC.

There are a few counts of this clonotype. The CDR3 here is CASSPGGDRGTDTQYF. The CDR3 nucleotides read TGTGCCAGCAGCCCAGGCGGGGACAGGGGAACAGATACGCAGTATTTT. The gene calls are TRBV11-2 and TRBJ2-3; 10 bases match TRBD1. The V gene end was trimmed by 5 bases and the J gene end by 3 bases; junction bases not matched to a gene: 8. CDR1 SGHAT and CDR2 FQNNGV come from the germline V gene. This CDR3 has 16 residues.

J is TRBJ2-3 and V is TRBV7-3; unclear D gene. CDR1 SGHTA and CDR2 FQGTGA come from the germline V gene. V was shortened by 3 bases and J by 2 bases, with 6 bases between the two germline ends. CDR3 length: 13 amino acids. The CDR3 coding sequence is TGTGCCAGCAGCTTCGCCACCACAGATACGCAGTATTTT. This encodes CASSFATTDTQYF.

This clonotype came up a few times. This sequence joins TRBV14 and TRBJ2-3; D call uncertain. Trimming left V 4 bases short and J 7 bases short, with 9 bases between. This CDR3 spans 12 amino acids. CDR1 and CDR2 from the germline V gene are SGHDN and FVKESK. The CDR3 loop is CASSLIPYTQYF. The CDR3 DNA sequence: TGTGCCAGCAGCCTTATCCCTTATACGCAGTATTTT.

In DNA form, the CDR3 reads TGCGCCAGCAGCCAAGCCGGGCTAGCGTCCAATGAGCAGTTCTTC. Protein sequence: CASSQAGLASNEQFF. V is TRBV4-3 and J is TRBJ2-1; possible D gene TRBD2, 6 bases. The CDR3 is 15 residues long. Trimming took off 1 base at V and 6 bases at J, with 13 bases between the two ends. Germline V gives CDR1 LGHNA, CDR2 YSLEER.

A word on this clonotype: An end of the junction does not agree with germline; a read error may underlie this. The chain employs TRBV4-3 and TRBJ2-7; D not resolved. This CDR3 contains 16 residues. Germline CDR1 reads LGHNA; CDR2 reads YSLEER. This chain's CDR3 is CASSQDGRLVPYELYF. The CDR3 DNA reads TGCGCCAGCAGCCAAGACGGACGGCTAGTTCCCTACGAGCTGTACTTC.

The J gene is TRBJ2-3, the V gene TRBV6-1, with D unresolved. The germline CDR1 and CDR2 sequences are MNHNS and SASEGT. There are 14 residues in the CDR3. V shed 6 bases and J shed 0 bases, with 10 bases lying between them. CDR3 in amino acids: CASSRDISTDTQYF. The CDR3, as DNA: TGTGCCAGCAGCCGCGATATTAGCACAGATACGCAGTATTTT.

The CDR3 reads CASSLSVRAAGGDTQYF. CDR3 nucleotide sequence: TGTGCCAGCAGCTTATCAGTACGGGCGGCTGGGGGGGATACGCAGTATTTT. The J gene is TRBJ2-3, the V gene TRBV7-2; D is perhaps TRBD2 (6 bases). V was trimmed by 2 bases and J by 6 bases, leaving 21 bases between them. CDR3 length equals 17 residues. Germline V gene lookup returns CDR1 SGHTA and CDR2 FQGNSA.

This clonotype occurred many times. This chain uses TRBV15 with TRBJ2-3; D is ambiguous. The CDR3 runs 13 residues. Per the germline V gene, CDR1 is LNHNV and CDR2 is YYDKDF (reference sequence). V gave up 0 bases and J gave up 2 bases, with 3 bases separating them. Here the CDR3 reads CATSRELTDTQYF. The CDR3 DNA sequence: TGTGCCACCAGCAGAGAGCTCACAGATACGCAGTATTTT.

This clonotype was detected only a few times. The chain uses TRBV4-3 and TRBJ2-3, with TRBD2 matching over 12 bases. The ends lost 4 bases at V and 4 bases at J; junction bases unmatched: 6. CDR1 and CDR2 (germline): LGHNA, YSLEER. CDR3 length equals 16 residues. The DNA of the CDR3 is TGCGCCAGCAGCCTCCTAGCGGGAGGGCCGTCAGATACGCAGTATTTT. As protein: CASSLLAGGPSDTQYF.

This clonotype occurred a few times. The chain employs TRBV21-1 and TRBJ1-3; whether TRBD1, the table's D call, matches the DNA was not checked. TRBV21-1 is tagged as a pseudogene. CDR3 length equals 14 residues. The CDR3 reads CASSNQGPGNTIYF. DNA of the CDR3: TGTGCCAGCAGCAATCAGGGTCCGGGAAACACCATATATTTT.

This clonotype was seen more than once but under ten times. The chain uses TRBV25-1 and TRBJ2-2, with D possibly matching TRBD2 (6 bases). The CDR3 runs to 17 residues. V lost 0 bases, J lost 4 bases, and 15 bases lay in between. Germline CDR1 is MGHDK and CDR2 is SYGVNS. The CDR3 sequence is CASSEYGSALITGELFF. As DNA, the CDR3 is TGTGCCAGCAGTGAATACGGGAGTGCATTAATCACCGGGGAGCTGTTTTTT.

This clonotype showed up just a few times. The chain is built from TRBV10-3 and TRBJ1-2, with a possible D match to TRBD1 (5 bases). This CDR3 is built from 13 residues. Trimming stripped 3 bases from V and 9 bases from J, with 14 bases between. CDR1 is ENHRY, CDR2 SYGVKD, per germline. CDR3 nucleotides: TGTGCCATCAGTGAAGCAGGGTGGCGTAGCTACACCTTC. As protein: CAISEAGWRSYTF.